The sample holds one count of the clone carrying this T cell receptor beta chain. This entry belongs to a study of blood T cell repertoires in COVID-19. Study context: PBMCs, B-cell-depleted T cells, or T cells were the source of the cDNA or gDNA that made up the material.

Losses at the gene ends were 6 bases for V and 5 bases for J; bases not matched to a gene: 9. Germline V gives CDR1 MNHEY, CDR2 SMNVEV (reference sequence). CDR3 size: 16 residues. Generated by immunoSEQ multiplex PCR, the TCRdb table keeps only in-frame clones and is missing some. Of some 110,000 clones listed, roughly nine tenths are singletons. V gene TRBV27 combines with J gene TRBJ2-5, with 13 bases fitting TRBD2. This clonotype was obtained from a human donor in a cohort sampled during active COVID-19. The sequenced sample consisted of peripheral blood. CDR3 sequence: CASRRTSGGAEETQYF. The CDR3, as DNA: TGTGCCAGCAGACGCACTAGCGGGGGGGCGGAGGAGACCCAGTACTTC.